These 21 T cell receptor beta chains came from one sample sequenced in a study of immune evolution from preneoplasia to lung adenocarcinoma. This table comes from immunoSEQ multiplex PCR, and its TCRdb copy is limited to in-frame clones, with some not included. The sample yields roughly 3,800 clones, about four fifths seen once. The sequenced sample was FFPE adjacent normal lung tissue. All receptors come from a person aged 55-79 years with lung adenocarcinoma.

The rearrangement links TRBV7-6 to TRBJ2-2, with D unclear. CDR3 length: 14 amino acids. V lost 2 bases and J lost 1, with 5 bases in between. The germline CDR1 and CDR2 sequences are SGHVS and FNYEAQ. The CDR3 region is CASSLRGNTGELFF. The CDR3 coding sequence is TGTGCCAGCAGCTTACGAGGGAACACCGGGGAGCTGTTTTTT.

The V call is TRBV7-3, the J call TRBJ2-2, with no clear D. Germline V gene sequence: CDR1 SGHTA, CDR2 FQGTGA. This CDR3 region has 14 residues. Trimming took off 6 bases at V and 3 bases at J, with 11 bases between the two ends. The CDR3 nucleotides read TGTGCCAGCAGTCTAGGGCTAGACACCGGGGAGCTGTTTTTT. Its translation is CASSLGLDTGELFF.

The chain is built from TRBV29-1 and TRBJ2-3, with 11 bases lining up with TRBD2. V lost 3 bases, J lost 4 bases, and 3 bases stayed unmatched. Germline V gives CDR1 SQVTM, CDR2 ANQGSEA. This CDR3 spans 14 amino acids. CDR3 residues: CSVDLAGGSDTQYF. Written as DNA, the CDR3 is TGCAGCGTTGACCTAGCGGGAGGATCAGATACGCAGTATTTT.

The CDR3 loop is CASSQEEGYEQYF. Written as DNA, the CDR3 is TGTGCCAGCAGCCAAGAAGAGGGGTACGAGCAGTACTTC. The chain links TRBV4-2 to TRBJ2-7; D possibly matches TRBD1 or TRBD2 (5 bases each). Trimming removed 0 bases from V and 4 bases from J, with 7 bases in between. CDR3 size: 13 residues. From germline, CDR1 is LGHNA and CDR2 YNFKEQ.

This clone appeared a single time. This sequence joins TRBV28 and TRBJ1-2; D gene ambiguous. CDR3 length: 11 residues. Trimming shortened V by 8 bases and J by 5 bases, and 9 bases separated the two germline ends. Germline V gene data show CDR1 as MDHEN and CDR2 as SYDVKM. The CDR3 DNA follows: TGTGCCAGCTCTAGGGAGTATGGCTACACCTTC. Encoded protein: CASSREYGYTF.

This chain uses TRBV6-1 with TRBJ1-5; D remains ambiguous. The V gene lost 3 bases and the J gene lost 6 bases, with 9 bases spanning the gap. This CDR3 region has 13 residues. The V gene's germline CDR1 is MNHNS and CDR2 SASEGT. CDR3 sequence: CASSDRTSQPQHF. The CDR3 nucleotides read TGTGCCAGCAGTGATCGGACTAGTCAGCCCCAGCATTTT.

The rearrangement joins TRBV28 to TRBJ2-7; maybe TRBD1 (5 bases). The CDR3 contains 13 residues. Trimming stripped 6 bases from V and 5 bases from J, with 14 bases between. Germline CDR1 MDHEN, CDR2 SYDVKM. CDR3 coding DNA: TGTGCCAGCAGGGGGCGGTGGGTGAACGAGCAGTACTTC. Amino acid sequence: CASRGRWVNEQYF.

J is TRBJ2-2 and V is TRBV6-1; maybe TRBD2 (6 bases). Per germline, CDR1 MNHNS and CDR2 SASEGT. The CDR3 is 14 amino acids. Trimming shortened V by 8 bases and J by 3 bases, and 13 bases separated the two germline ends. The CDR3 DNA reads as TGTGCCAGCTGTTCGGGAGCCGACACCGGGGAGCTGTTTTTT. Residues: CASCSGADTGELFF.

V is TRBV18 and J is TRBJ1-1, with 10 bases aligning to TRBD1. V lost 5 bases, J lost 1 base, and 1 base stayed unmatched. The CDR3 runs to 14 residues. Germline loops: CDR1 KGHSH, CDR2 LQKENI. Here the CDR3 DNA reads TGTGCCAGCTCAAGGGACAGGGGGAACACTGAAGCTTTCTTT. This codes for CASSRDRGNTEAFF.

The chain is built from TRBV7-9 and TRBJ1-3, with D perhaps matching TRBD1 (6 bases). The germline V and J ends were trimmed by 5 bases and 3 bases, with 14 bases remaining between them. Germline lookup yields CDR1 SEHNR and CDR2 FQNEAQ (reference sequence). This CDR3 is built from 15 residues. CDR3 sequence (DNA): TGTGCCAGCAGCCCGAGGAACAGGGATGGAAACACCATATATTTT. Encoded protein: CASSPRNRDGNTIYF.

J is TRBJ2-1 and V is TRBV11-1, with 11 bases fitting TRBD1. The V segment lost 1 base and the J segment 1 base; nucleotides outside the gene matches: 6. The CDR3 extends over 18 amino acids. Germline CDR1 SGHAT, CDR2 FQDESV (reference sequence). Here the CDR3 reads CASSLGDRGWGSYNEQFF. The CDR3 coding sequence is TGTGCCAGCAGCTTAGGGGACAGGGGGTGGGGGTCCTACAATGAGCAGTTCTTC.

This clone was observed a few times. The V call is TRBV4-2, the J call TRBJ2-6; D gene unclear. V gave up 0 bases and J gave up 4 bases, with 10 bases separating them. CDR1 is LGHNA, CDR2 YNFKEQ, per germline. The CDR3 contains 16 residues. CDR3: CASSQDLGSGANVLTF. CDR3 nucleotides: TGTGCCAGCAGCCAAGATTTAGGTTCCGGGGCCAACGTCCTGACTTTC.

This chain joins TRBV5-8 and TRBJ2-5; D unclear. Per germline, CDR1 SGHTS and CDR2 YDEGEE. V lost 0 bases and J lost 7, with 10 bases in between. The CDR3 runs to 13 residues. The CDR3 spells CASSLDPLTTQYF. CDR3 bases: TGTGCCAGCAGCTTGGACCCCCTCACGACCCAGTACTTC.

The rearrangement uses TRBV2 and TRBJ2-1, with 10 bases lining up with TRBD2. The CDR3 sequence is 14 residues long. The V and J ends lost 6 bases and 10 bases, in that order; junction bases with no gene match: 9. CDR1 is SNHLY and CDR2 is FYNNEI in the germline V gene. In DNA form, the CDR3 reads TGTGCCAGCAGGGCGGGACTAGCGTCACGGGAGCAGTTCTTC. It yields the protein CASRAGLASREQFF.

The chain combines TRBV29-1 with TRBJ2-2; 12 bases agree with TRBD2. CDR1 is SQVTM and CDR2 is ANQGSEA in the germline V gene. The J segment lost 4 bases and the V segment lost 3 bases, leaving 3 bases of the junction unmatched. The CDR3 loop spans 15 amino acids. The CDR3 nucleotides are TGCAGCGTTGACCTAGCGGGAGGGGGCACCGGGGAGCTGTTTTTT. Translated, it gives CSVDLAGGGTGELFF.

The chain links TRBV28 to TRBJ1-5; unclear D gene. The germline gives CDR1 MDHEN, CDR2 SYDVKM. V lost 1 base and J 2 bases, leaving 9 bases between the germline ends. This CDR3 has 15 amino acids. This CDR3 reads CASSLSLAGNQPQHF. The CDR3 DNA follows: TGTGCCAGCAGTTTATCCCTAGCTGGCAATCAGCCCCAGCATTTT. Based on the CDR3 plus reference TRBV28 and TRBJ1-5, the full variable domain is DVKVTQSSRYLVKRTGEKVFLECVQDMDHENMFWYRQDPGLGLRLIYFSYDVKMKEKGDIPEGYSVSREKKERFSLILESASTNQTSMYLCASSLSLAGNQPQHFGDGTRLSIL.

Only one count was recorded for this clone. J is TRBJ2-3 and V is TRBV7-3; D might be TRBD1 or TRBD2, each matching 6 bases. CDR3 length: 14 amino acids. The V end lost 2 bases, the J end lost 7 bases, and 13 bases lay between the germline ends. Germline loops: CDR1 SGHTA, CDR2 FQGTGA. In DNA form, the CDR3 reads TGTGCCAGCAGCTTATCCGGGGGCCAAAATACGCAGTATTTT. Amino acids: CASSLSGGQNTQYF.

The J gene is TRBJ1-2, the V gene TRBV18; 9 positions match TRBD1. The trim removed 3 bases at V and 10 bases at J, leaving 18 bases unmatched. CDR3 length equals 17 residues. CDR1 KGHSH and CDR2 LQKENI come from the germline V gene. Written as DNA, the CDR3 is TGTGCCAGCTCACCGCGACCCGGTGTGGGACAGGGTATGACCTACACCTTC. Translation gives CASSPRPGVGQGMTYTF.

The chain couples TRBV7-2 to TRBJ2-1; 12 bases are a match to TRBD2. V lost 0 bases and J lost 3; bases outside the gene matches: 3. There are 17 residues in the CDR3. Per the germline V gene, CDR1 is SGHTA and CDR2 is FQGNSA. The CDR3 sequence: CASSLAMTSGSYNEQFF. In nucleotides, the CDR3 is TGTGCCAGCAGCTTAGCAATGACTAGCGGGAGCTACAATGAGCAGTTCTTC.

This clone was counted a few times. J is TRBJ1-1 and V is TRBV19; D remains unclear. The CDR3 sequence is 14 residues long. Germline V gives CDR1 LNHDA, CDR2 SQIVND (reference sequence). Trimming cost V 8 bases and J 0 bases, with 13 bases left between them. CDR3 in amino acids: CASRPLYMNTEAFF. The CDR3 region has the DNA TGTGCCAGTCGCCCCTTATACATGAACACTGAAGCTTTCTTT.

Here the CDR3 reads CASSKTGAVPYEQYF. The CDR3 DNA follows: TGTGCCAGCAGCAAGACAGGGGCCGTCCCCTACGAGCAGTACTTC. The V and J genes are TRBV7-9 and TRBJ2-7; TRBD1 matches 8 bases. The CDR3 is 15 amino acids. V shed 5 bases, J shed 2 bases, and the junction held 8 bases outside the gene matches. Germline CDR1 reads SEHNR; CDR2 reads FQNEAQ (reference sequence).